This record concerns one T cell receptor beta chain sequence. This sample was taken from a study of blood T cell repertoires in COVID-19. The CDR3 spans 15 residues. Germline V lookup: CDR1 LNHNV, CDR2 YYDKDF (reference sequence). V lost 3 bases and J lost 3, with 12 bases in between. Original processing notes: Nucleated cell counts were estimated from reference gene primer amplification. The protocol was immunoSEQ multiplex PCR, while the TCRdb copy is restricted to in-frame clones and leaves out a portion. For V, J and clone size, that table is used; D and trimming come from the DNA. The sample consists of 100,000 to 150,000 clones, 70% to 90% of them appearing once.

The origin of this receptor is a woman aged 50 to 65 with acute or convalescent COVID-19. Sequencing input: peripheral blood. The genes are TRBV15 and TRBJ1-5; perhaps TRBD1 as D (6 bases). The CDR3 nucleotides are TGTGCCACCAGCAGTGGGCCGGGACACAATCAGCCCCAGCATTTT. It codes for CATSSGPGHNQPQHF.